These 15 T cell receptor beta chains were all obtained from the same sample, sequenced in a study of vaccination effects on CD4 cells after COVID-19. Their target antigens are unknown. Method: immunoSEQ multiplex PCR; TCRdb's copy keeps in-frame clones and lacks some. Of roughly 33,000 clones listed, around four fifths are singletons. Within the ViraFEST assay, antigen-specific CD4+ T cells underwent expansion with viral peptide pools prior to sequencing. When less than 13 days of culture had elapsed, CD4+ T cells were isolated. None of the vaccinated had previously contracted SARS-CoV-2, and their nucleocapsid antibodies tested negative. The sample consisted of CD4+ T cells from PBMCs cultured with HCoV-OC43 spike peptides, taken before COVID-19 vaccination. Subset of the sample: HCoV-OC43 spike overlapping peptide pool stimulation. These receptors were obtained from a human donor who received a COVID-19 vaccine.

This chain connects TRBV10-3 to TRBJ2-1; 10 bases are a match to TRBD2. The CDR3 totals 18 residues. V was clipped by 0 bases and J by 2 bases; unmatched bases: 7. Germline loops: CDR1 ENHRY, CDR2 SYGVKD. This chain's CDR3 is CAISESIASGSPYNEQFF. The CDR3 coding sequence is TGTGCCATCAGTGAGTCGATCGCTAGCGGGAGTCCCTACAATGAGCAGTTCTTC.

This clone was counted between two and nine times. The CDR3 region has the DNA TGTGCCAGCAGCTTAGCGGGAGGGCCGTCCTACAATGAGCAGTTCTTC. Amino acid sequence: CASSLAGGPSYNEQFF. This chain connects TRBV7-8 to TRBJ2-1, with 7 nucleotides matching TRBD2. Per germline, CDR1 SGHVS and CDR2 FQNEAQ. CDR3 length equals 16 residues. The V segment lost 0 bases and the J segment 1 base; nucleotides outside the gene matches: 3. The full variable domain, its missing parts supplied by reference TRBV7-8 and TRBJ2-1, is GAGVSQSPRYKVAKRGQDVALRCDPISGHVSLFWYQQALGQGPEFLTYFQNEAQLDKSGLPSDRFFAERPEGSVSTLKIQRTQQEDSAVYLCASSLAGGPSYNEQFFGPGTRLTVL.

The chain recombines TRBV9 with TRBJ2-7; 9 bases line up with TRBD1. The CDR3 contains 14 residues. J gave up 2 bases and V 2 bases, and 2 bases lay outside the gene matches. Looked up from germline, CDR1 is SGDLS and CDR2 is YYNGEE. The DNA for the CDR3 is TGTGCCAGCAGCGTCGGACAGGGGACCTACGAGCAGTACTTC. This encodes CASSVGQGTYEQYF.

V usage is TRBV5-6 and J usage is TRBJ1-1, with 9 nucleotides matching TRBD1. V lost 4 bases to trimming and J lost 4 bases; unmatched junction nucleotides: 8. Germline loops: CDR1 SGHDT, CDR2 YYEEEE. The CDR3 length is 15 residues. The CDR3 reads CASSRPTGGGTEAFF. CDR3 bases: TGTGCCAGCAGCCGACCGACAGGGGGGGGCACTGAAGCTTTCTTT. Together with reference TRBV5-6 and TRBJ1-1, the CDR3 gives the full variable domain: DAGVTQSPTHLIKTRGQQVTLRCSPKSGHDTVSWYQQALGQGPQFIFQYYEEEERQRGNFPDRFSGHQFPNYSSELNVNALLLGDSALYLCASSRPTGGGTEAFFGQGTRLTVV.

J is TRBJ1-1 and V is TRBV5-5; maybe TRBD1 (5 bases). Germline-derived CDR1 and CDR2 are SGHKS and YYEKEE (reference sequence). The length of the CDR3 is 13 residues. The V end lost 1 base, the J end lost 4 bases, and 8 bases lay between the germline ends. The CDR3 loop is CASSLQGSTEAFF. The CDR3 DNA reads as TGTGCCAGCAGCTTGCAGGGCAGCACTGAAGCTTTCTTT.

The chain couples TRBV7-8 to TRBJ1-5; 8 bases match TRBD1. The ends lost 0 bases at V and 1 base at J; junction bases unmatched: 8. The CDR3 is 18 residues long. Germline V gives CDR1 SGHVS, CDR2 FQNEAQ. The chain's CDR3 is CASSLAGQGALSNQPQHF. The CDR3 DNA sequence: TGTGCCAGCAGCTTAGCAGGGCAGGGGGCGTTGAGCAATCAGCCCCAGCATTTT.

V and J are TRBV5-4 and TRBJ1-1; 8 positions agree with TRBD1. CDR1 is SGHNT and CDR2 is YYREEE in the germline V gene (reference sequence). The junction had 2 bases not matched to a gene; V was cut back by 0 bases and J by 4 bases. This CDR3 is built from 14 residues. CDR3 sequence: CASSLGTGSTEAFF. The CDR3 nucleotides read TGTGCCAGCAGCTTGGGGACAGGGAGCACTGAAGCTTTCTTT.

On this clone: The junction differs from germline at one of its ends, possibly a read error. The rearrangement uses TRBV27 and TRBJ2-7; 12 bases align to TRBD1. In germline, CDR1 is MNHEY, CDR2 SMNVEV (reference sequence). This CDR3 region has 15 residues. Here the CDR3 reads CASSHGTGGGTGAAF. CDR3 nucleotides: TGTGCCAGCAGTCACGGGACAGGGGGCGGAACGGGAGCAGCATTC.

This chain connects TRBV27 to TRBJ2-5; 14 positions match TRBD2. Trimming cost V 4 bases and J 2 bases; bases outside gene matches: 6. The CDR3 is made up of 17 amino acids. The germline CDR1 and CDR2 sequences are MNHEY and SMNVEV (reference sequence). This CDR3 reads CASSSTSGGDRQETQYF. As DNA, the CDR3 is TGTGCCAGCAGTTCGACTAGCGGGGGGGACAGACAAGAGACCCAGTACTTC.

The chain combines TRBV29-1 with TRBJ1-2; no clear D gene. The V and J ends lost 5 bases and 3 bases respectively, with 10 bases between them. The germline V gene has CDR1 SQVTM and CDR2 ANQGSEA. This CDR3 has 12 amino acids. CDR3 nucleotide sequence: TGCAGCGTTCTCAGGAACGACTATGGCTACACCTTC. Protein product: CSVLRNDYGYTF.

This chain joins TRBV21-1 and TRBJ2-1; the D call of TRBD2 is as the table states it, not checked on the DNA. TRBV21-1 is classified as a pseudogene. The CDR3 contains 14 residues. CDR3 nucleotide sequence: TGTGCCAGGACTTGTGGTGCCGTATGTGGGGAGCAGTTCTTC. It encodes CARTCGAVCGEQFF.

The CDR3 spells CATFPLWTGGTEAFF. CDR3 sequence (DNA): TGTGCCACATTTCCTTTGTGGACAGGGGGCACTGAAGCTTTCTTT. The rearrangement joins TRBV6-5 to TRBJ1-1, with 10 nucleotides matching TRBD1. V dropped 10 bases and J dropped 4; count of bases not matched to a gene: 12. Germline CDR1 and CDR2: MNHEY and SVGAGI. The CDR3 runs 15 residues.

The gene calls are TRBV4-1 and TRBJ2-2; D unresolved. Germline CDR1 reads MGHRA; CDR2 reads YSYEKL. The V and J ends lost 3 bases and 2 bases respectively, with 10 bases between them. This CDR3 contains 15 residues. The CDR3 sequence is CASSHPDTNTGELFF. DNA for the CDR3: TGCGCCAGCAGCCACCCAGACACAAACACCGGGGAGCTGTTTTTT.

The chain combines TRBV9 with TRBJ1-2; TRBD1 agrees at 9 bases. J lost 5 bases, V lost 1 base, and 6 bases had no gene match. The CDR3 is made up of 15 amino acids. The V gene's germline CDR1 is SGDLS and CDR2 YYNGEE. As DNA, the CDR3 is TGTGCCAGCAGCGTAAGGTCAGGGACAGGGTATGGCTACACCTTC. Its protein is CASSVRSGTGYGYTF.

The chain joins TRBV6-5 to TRBJ1-5; 11 bases match TRBD1. The CDR3 sequence is 15 residues long. Germline V lookup: CDR1 MNHEY, CDR2 SVGAGI. V shed 6 bases, J shed 2 bases, and the junction held 3 bases outside the gene matches. CDR3 protein: CASRDRGQGNQPQHF. In DNA form, the CDR3 reads TGTGCCAGCAGGGACAGGGGGCAAGGCAATCAGCCCCAGCATTTT.